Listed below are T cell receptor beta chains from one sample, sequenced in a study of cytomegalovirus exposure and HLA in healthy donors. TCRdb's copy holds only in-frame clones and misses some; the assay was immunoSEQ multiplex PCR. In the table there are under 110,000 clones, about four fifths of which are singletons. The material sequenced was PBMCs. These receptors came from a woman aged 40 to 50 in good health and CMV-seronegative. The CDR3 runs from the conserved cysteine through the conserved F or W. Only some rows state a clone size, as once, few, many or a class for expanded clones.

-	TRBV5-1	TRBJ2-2	CASSLVAGGTGELFF
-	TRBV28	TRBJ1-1	CASTGTVNTEAFF
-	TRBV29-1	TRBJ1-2	CSVGPEGQNYGYTF
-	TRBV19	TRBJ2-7	CASSMGGGRYEQYF
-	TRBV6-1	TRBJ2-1	CASSDVMSGRYNEQFF
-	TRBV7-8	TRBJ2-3	CASSGAASTDTQYF
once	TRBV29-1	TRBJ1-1	CSVTEGAEAFF
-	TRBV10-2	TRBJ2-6	CASSESGFGGANVLTF
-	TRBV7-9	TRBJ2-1	CASSPRLLAGVGDEQFF
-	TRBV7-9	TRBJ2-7	CASSLAIELSYEQYF
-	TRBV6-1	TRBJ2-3	CASSDSPVQYF
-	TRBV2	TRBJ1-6	CASSLDRANNSPLHF
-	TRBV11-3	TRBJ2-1	CASSLGAPDRKNEQFF
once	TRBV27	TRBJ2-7	CASSLFPPRTSGSYEQYF
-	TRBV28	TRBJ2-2	CASRQGSVGFSGELFF
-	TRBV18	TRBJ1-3	CASSPGTGQITGNTIYF
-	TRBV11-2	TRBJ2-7	CASSRGLSDEQYF
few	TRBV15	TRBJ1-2	CATSRSASRVPGYTF
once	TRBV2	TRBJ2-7	CASSEYRGLAYEQYF
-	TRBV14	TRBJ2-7	CASSQGGGRGYEQYF
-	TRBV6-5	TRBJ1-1	CASSRSVGNTEAFF
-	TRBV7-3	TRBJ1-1	CASSPGHGNTEAFF
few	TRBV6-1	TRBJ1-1	CASETGGTEAFF
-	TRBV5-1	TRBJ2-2	CASGGAIGELFF
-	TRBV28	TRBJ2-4	CASSFFAARKGKNIQYF
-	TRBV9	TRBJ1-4	CASSSPRSWTGDEKLFF
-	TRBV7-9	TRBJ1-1	CSSSREPREAFF
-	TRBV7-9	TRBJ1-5	CASSLGAGSRHF
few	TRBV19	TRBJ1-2	CASSTGTGRSGYTF
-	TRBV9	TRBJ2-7	CASRGDRGPYEQYF
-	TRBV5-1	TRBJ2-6	CASSLRVFREGSGANVLTF
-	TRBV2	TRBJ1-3	CASSERSSGNTIYF
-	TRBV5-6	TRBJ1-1	CASSFLDRSTEAFF
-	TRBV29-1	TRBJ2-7	CSATRDRGRGEQYF
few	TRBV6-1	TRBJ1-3	CASRGSYTIYF
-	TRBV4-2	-	CASSQKDGTLYEQYF
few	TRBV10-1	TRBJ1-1	CASRWGPNTEAFF
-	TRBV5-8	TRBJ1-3	CASSLMRRSSGNTIYF
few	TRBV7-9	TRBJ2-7	CASSLAGGPSYEQYF
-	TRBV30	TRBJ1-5	CAWSIQGGQPQHF
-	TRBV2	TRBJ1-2	CASSLDLYGYTF
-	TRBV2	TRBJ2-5	CASGTGLEETQYF
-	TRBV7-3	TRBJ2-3	CASSSRLAGATDTQYF
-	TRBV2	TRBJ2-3	CASGWDSARRTDTQYF
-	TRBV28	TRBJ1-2	CASSSSPYGYTF
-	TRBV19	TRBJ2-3	CATNSGRASTDTQYF
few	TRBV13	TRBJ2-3	CASSFRGTDTQYF
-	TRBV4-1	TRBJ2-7	CASSRSTSDISYEQYF
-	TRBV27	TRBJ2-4	CASSLSTSGRAGAKNIQYF
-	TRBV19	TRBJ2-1	CASSTGTSGIWVEQFF
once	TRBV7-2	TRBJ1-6	CASRTRGRESPLHF
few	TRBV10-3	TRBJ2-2	CAIRVRGDRVNTGELFF
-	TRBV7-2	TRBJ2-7	CASSLGGSQYEQYF
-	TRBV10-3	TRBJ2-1	CAIRRTGRGHNEQFF
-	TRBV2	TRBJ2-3	CASSEAGSGVGADTQYF
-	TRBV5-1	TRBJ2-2	CASTLESAGGLTGELFF
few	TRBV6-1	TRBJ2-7	CASSETLSLAGDDEQYF